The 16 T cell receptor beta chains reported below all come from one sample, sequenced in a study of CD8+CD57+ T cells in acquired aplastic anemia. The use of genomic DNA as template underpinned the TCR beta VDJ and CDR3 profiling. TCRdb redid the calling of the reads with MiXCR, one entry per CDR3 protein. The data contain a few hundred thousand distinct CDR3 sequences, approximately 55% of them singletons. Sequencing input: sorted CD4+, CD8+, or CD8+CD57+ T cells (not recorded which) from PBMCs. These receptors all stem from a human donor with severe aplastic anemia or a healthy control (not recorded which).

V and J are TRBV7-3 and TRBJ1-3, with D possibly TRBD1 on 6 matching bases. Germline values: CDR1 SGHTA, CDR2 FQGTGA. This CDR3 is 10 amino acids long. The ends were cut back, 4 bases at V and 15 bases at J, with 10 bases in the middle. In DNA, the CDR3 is TGTGCCAGCAGCTCGGGGGGCTCATATTTT. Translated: CASSSGGSYF.

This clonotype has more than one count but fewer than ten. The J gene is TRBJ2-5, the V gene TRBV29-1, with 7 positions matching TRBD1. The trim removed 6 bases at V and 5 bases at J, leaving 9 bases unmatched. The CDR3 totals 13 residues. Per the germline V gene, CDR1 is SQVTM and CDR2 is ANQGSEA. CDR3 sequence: CSVPTGDGETQYF. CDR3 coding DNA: TGCAGCGTCCCTACAGGGGACGGGGAGACCCAGTACTTC.

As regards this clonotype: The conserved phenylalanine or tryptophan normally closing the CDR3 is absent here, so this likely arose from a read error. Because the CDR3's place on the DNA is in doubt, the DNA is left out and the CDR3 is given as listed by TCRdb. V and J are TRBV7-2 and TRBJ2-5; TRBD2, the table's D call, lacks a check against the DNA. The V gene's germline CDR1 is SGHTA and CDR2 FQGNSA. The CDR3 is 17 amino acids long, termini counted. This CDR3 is CASSSRVGDSSRYTFGS.

CDR3 in amino acids: CASSSPTSGGSPGSYNEQFF. The CDR3 DNA follows: TGCGCCAGCAGCTCCCCGACTAGCGGGGGGTCCCCAGGGTCCTACAATGAGCAGTTCTTC. The rearrangement links TRBV5-1 to TRBJ2-1, with 13 bases lining up with TRBD2. This CDR3 has 20 amino acids. The V gene's germline CDR1 is SGHRS and CDR2 YFSETQ. Germline trimming cut 3 bases from V and 1 base from J; bases unmatched to any gene: 13. Filled out from reference TRBV5-1 and TRBJ2-1, the complete variable domain reads KAGVTQTPRYLIKTRGQQVTLSCSPISGHRSVSWYQQTPGQGLQFLFEYFSETQRNKGNFPGRFSGRQFSNSRSEMNVSTLELGDSALYLCASSSPTSGGSPGSYNEQFFGPGTRLTVL.

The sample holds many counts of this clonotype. The CDR3 DNA is TGCGCCAGCAGCTCTTCAGCGGCCACAGATACGCAGTATTTT. Translation: CASSSSAATDTQYF. The rearrangement joins TRBV5-1 to TRBJ2-3, with D possibly being TRBD2 (5 bases). Germline CDR1 is SGHRS and CDR2 is YFSETQ. The ends were cut back, 3 bases at V and 2 bases at J, with 10 bases in the middle. The CDR3 runs 14 residues.

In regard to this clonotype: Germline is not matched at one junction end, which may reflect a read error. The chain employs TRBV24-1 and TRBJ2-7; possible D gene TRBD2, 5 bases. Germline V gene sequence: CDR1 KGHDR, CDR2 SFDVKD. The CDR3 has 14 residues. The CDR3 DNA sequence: TGTGCCACCTGTGAAGGTGCATCGGGATACGAGCAGTACTTC. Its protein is CATCEGASGYEQYF.

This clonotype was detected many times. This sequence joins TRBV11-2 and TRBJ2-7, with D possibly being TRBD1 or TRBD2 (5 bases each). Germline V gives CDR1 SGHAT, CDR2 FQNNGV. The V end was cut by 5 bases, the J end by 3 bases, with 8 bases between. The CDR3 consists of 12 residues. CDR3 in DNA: TGTGCCAGCAGCCCGGGGCTCTACGAGCAGTACTTC. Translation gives CASSPGLYEQYF. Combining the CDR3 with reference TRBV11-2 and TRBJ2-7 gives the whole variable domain EAGVAQSPRYKIIEKRQSVAFWCNPISGHATLYWYQQILGQGPKLLIQFQNNGVVDDSQLPKDRFSAERLKGVDSTLKIQPAKLEDSAVYLCASSPGLYEQYFGPGTRLTVT.

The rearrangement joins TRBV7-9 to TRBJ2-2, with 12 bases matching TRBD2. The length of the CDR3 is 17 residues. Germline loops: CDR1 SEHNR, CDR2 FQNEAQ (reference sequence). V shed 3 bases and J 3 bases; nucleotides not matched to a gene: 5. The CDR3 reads CASSLASGGAYTGELFF. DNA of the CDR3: TGTGCCAGCAGCTTGGCTAGCGGGGGGGCCTACACCGGGGAGCTGTTTTTT.

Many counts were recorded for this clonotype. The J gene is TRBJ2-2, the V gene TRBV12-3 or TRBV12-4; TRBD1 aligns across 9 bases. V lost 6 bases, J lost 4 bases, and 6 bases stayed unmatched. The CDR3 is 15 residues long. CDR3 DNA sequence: TGTGCCAGCAGCGCCGGGACAGGGTTCACCGGGGAGCTGTTTTTT. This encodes CASSAGTGFTGELFF.

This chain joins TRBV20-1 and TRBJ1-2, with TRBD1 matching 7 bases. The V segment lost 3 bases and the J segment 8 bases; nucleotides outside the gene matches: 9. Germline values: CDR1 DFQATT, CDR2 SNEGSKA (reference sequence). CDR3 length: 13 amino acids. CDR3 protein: CSASQDRARGYTF. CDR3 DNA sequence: TGCAGTGCTAGTCAAGACAGGGCGAGAGGCTACACCTTC.

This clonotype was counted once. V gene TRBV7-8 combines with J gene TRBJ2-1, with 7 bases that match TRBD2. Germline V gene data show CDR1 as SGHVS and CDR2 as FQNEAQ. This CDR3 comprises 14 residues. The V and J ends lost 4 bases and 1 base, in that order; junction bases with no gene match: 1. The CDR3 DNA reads TGTGCCAGCAGCTACGGGGGGTCCTACAATGAGCAGTTCTTC. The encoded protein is CASSYGGSYNEQFF.

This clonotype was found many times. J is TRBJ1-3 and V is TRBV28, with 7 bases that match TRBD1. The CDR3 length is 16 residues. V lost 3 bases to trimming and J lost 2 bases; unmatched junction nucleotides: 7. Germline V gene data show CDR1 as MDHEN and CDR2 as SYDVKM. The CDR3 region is CASSLAGGIAGNTIYF. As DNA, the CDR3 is TGTGCCAGCAGTTTGGCAGGGGGAATTGCTGGAAACACCATATATTTT.

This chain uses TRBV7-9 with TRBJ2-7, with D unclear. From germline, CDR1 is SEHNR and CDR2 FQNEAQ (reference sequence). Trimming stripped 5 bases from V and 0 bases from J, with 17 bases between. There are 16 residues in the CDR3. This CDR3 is CASSPSGRTYSYEQYF. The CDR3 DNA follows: TGTGCCAGCAGCCCCTCGGGCAGGACCTACTCCTACGAGCAGTACTTC.

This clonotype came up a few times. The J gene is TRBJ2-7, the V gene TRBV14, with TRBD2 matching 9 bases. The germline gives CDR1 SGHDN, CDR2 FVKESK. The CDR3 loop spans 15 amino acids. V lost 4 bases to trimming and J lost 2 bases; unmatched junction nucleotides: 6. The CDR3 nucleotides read TGTGCCAGCAGCCTTACAGGACTAGCGCCCTACGAGCAGTACTTC. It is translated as CASSLTGLAPYEQYF.

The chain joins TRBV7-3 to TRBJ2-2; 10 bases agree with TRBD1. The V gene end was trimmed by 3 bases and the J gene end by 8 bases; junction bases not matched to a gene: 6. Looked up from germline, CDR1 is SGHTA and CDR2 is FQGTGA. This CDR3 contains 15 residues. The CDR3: CASSFQRQGAGELFF. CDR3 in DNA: TGTGCCAGCAGCTTTCAAAGACAGGGGGCAGGGGAGCTGTTTTTT.

The CDR3 DNA reads TGTGCCAGCAGCTCACAGGGGGCCCAGTACTTC. Its translation is CASSSQGAQYF. This chain uses TRBV7-8 with TRBJ2-5; the match to TRBD1 covers 8 bases. CDR3 length: 11 residues. Unmatched junction bases numbered 1, after V lost 4 bases and J lost 9 bases. Germline CDR1 SGHVS, CDR2 FQNEAQ. Filled out from reference TRBV7-8 and TRBJ2-5, the complete variable domain reads GAGVSQSPRYKVAKRGQDVALRCDPISGHVSLFWYQQALGQGPEFLTYFQNEAQLDKSGLPSDRFFAERPEGSVSTLKIQRTQQEDSAVYLCASSSQGAQYFGPGTRLLVL.